This TCR beta chain came from a study of cytomegalovirus exposure and HLA in healthy donors. Study in general: T cells numbering some 170 million yielded around 120 million unique TCR beta sequences in an earlier analysis.

Germline V CDR1 and CDR2: MNHNS, SASEGT. The CDR3 length is 15 residues. Trimming cost V 10 bases and J 0 bases, with 16 bases left between them. Primers included in the PCR were 60 Vbeta and 13 Jbeta primers. Assay: immunoSEQ multiplex PCR; the TCRdb copy retains only in-frame clones and omits some. Of 120,000 or so clones listed, 17% are singletons. The clonotype originates from a female donor in good health and CMV-seropositive. The sequenced material came from PBMCs. The rearrangement links TRBV6-1 to TRBJ1-5; D possibly corresponds to TRBD1 (5 bases). The CDR3 DNA follows: TGTGCCACCAACCAGGGTCCGAATAGCAATCAGCCCCAGCATTTT. It specifies CATNQGPNSNQPQHF.